A selection of T cell receptor beta chains follows, all from one sample in a study of cytomegalovirus exposure and HLA in healthy donors. Sequencing used immunoSEQ multiplex PCR; TCRdb keeps in-frame clones, though not all of them. The repertoire holds roughly 300,000 clones, with 80% to 90% as singletons. The sample was PBMCs. The receptors originated from a man between 40 and 49 years old in good health and CMV-seropositive. CDR3s include the opening cysteine and the closing phenylalanine or tryptophan. The D gene is left open where the match is weak. A row's size may be missing; if present it is once, few, many or a size class.

>TRBV4-2|13|TRBJ1-5|-|-
CASSQDQAQPQHF
TGTGCCAGCAGCCAAGATCAGGCCCAGCCCCAGCATTTT
>TRBV4-3|15|TRBJ2-7|TRBD2|-
CASSQDRGRAYEQYF
TGCGCCAGCAGCCAAGATCGAGGGAGGGCTTACGAGCAGTACTTC
>TRBV7-3|19|TRBJ2-3|TRBD1|-
CASSLPGGQGLINTDTQYF
TGTGCCAGCAGCTTGCCCGGGGGACAGGGGCTGATTAACACAGATACGCAGTATTTT
>TRBV28|15|TRBJ2-1|TRBD1|once
CASSQGGTGINEQFF
TGTGCCAGCAGCCAAGGTGGGACAGGTATCAATGAGCAGTTCTTC
>TRBV5-6|17|TRBJ2-1|TRBD2|-
CASSLANLAGGGNEQLF
TGTGCCAGCAGCTTGGCTAACCTAGCGGGAGGTGGCAATGAGCAGCTCTTC
>TRBV6-5|13|TRBJ2-5|TRBD2|-
CASHVAGEETQYF
TGTGCCAGCCATGTCGCGGGAGAAGAGACCCAGTACTTC
>TRBV7-9|12|TRBJ1-1|-|-
CASSLGLSEAFF
TGTGCCAGCAGCTTAGGGCTCTCGGAAGCTTTCTTT
>TRBV11-1|13|TRBJ2-5|TRBD2|once
CASSREVGETQYF
TGTGCCAGCTCGCGGGAGGTAGGGGAGACCCAGTACTTC
>TRBV28|14|TRBJ1-4|TRBD1|-
CASSLDRGREKLFF
TGTGCCAGCAGTTTGGACAGGGGGCGTGAAAAACTGTTTTTT
>TRBV19|16|TRBJ2-1|TRBD2|-
CACASKREGRKNEQFF
TGTGCCTGTGCCTCGAAGCGGGAGGGCCGAAAAAATGAGCAGTTCTTC
>TRBV6-5|14|TRBJ2-7|-|once
CASSSPRLSHEQYF
TGTGCCAGCAGCTCGCCTAGACTGTCCCACGAGCAGTACTTC
>TRBV11-2|16|TRBJ1-2|TRBD1|-
CASSSSRTDRGYGYTF
TGTGCCAGCAGCTCCTCCCGAACGGACAGGGGGTATGGCTACACCTTC
>TRBV2|12|TRBJ2-7|TRBD1|-
CARRTGFDEQYF
TGTGCCAGACGGACAGGGTTTGACGAGCAGTACTTC
>TRBV7-6|16|TRBJ2-7|TRBD1|-
CASSLGLGTGAYEQYF
TGTGCCAGCAGCTTAGGACTGGGGACAGGGGCCTACGAGCAGTACTTC
>TRBV28|13|TRBJ2-7|-|-
CATYSPNTYEQYF
TGTGCCACCTACTCACCCAATACGTACGAGCAGTACTTC
>TRBV6-1|14|TRBJ2-3|-|-
CASSEGSATDTQYF
TGTGCCAGCAGTGAGGGTAGCGCTACAGATACGCAGTATTTT
>TRBV5-1|14|TRBJ2-7|TRBD1|-
CASSPGQGIDEQYF
TGCGCCAGCAGCCCCGGACAGGGGATCGACGAGCAGTACTTC
>TRBV11-2|16|TRBJ2-5|TRBD2|-
CASSLIRTSGIETQYF
TGTGCCAGCAGCCTTATTCGGACTAGCGGGATTGAGACCCAGTACTTC
>TRBV28|16|TRBJ1-5|TRBD1|-
CASLPAGQGNDQPQHF
TGTGCCAGCCTTCCTGCAGGACAGGGAAACGATCAGCCCCAGCATTTT
>TRBV5-1|17|TRBJ2-1|TRBD2|-
CASSELAGDPSYNEQFF
TGCGCCAGCAGCGAGCTAGCGGGAGACCCCTCCTACAATGAGCAGTTCTTC
>TRBV19|16|TRBJ2-7|TRBD1|-
CASSISPGQGSYEQYF
TGTGCCAGTAGTATCAGCCCGGGACAGGGCTCCTACGAGCAGTACTTC
>TRBV28|15|TRBJ1-6|TRBD1|few
CASSLIGGGASPLHF
TGTGCCAGCAGTTTAATCGGAGGGGGCGCTTCACCCCTCCACTTT
>TRBV10-3|14|TRBJ2-7|TRBD2|-
CAIRPSGSSYEQYF
TGTGCCATCAGACCTAGCGGGAGCTCCTACGAGCAGTACTTC
>TRBV18|17|TRBJ2-2|TRBD2|-
CASSPLATSGRSRELFF
TGTGCCAGCTCACCACTAGCCACTAGCGGGAGAAGCCGGGAGCTGTTTTTT
>TRBV2|15|TRBJ1-3|-|-
CASSAQGTIGNTIYF
TGTGCCAGCAGTGCACAGGGTACGATTGGAAACACCATATATTTT
>TRBV19|14|TRBJ2-5|TRBD1|-
CASTQTGVGETQYF
TGTGCCAGTACCCAGACAGGGGTGGGAGAGACCCAGTACTTC
>TRBV4-3|15|TRBJ2-1|TRBD2|-
CASSQDSGSYNEQFF
TGCGCCAGCAGCCAAGACAGCGGGAGCTACAATGAGCAGTTCTTC
>TRBV19|15|TRBJ2-7|-|-
CASSIEMRQIYEQYF
TGTGCCAGTAGTATAGAGATGAGACAGATCTACGAGCAGTACTTC
>TRBV29-1|13|TRBJ1-2|TRBD1|-
CSVAQGANYGYTF
TGCAGCGTTGCGCAGGGGGCGAACTATGGCTACACCTTC
>TRBV7-8|16|TRBJ1-5|-|-
CASSLDGVASNQPQHF
TGTGCCAGCAGCTTAGACGGAGTAGCTAGCAATCAGCCCCAGCATTTT
>TRBV6-5|12|TRBJ2-3|TRBD2|-
CASTSADDTQYF
TGTGCCAGTACTAGCGCGGACGATACGCAGTATTTT
>TRBV5-4|15|TRBJ1-4|TRBD1|-
CASSSDRGRLEKLFF
TGTGCCAGCAGCTCGGACAGGGGGCGTTTGGAAAAACTGTTTTTT
>TRBV10-3|14|TRBJ2-7|-|once
CAIKPGYFSYEQYF
TGTGCCATCAAACCGGGATATTTCTCCTACGAGCAGTACTTC
>TRBV18|14|TRBJ2-1|TRBD2|-
CASSPLGGYNEQFF
TGTGCCAGCTCACCGCTGGGGGGGTACAATGAGCAGTTCTTC
>TRBV6-5|12|TRBJ2-7|-|-
CASRRDNYEQYF
TGTGCCAGCAGACGCGACAATTACGAGCAGTACTTC
>TRBV11-2|15|TRBJ1-4|-|once
CASSLGGAGGRKLFF
TGTGCCAGCAGCTTAGGCGGAGCCGGGGGACGAAAACTGTTTTTT
>TRBV28|14|TRBJ2-1|-|-
CASCGDGLYNEQFF
TGTGCCAGCTGCGGGGACGGACTCTACAATGAGCAGTTCTTC
>TRBV10-3|13|TRBJ2-7|-|once
CAISTGSTYEQYF
TGTGCCATCTCTACCGGGAGCACCTACGAGCAGTACTTC
>TRBV28|15|TRBJ2-5|-|-
CASSLWRTVQETQYF
TGTGCCAGCAGTTTATGGAGGACAGTTCAAGAGACCCAGTACTTC
>TRBV29-1|12|TRBJ2-7|TRBD1|-
CSATGVAYEQYF
TGCAGCGCCACAGGGGTGGCCTACGAGCAGTACTTC
>TRBV7-9|15|TRBJ1-3|TRBD1|-
CASSSGGFSGNTIYF
TGTGCCAGCAGCTCAGGGGGTTTCTCTGGAAACACCATATATTTT
>TRBV28|17|TRBJ2-2|TRBD2|-
CATRLAGGPIRGGELFF
TGTGCCACCCGACTAGCGGGAGGGCCGATTCGGGGCGGGGAGCTGTTTTTT
>TRBV7-9|15|TRBJ2-4|TRBD2|few
CASSRTSGRGNIQYF
TGTGCCAGCAGCCGGACTAGCGGGAGGGGAAACATTCAGTACTTC
>TRBV13|15|TRBJ2-1|-|-
CASSSGQYVHNEQFF
TGTGCCAGCAGCTCCGGACAGTACGTCCACAATGAGCAGTTCTTC
>TRBV7-7|15|TRBJ2-1|TRBD2|-
CASSMGTSGYNEQFF
TGTGCTAGCAGTATGGGGACTAGCGGGTACAATGAGCAGTTCTTC
>TRBV28|16|TRBJ1-2|-|once
CASSEGQITSYYGYTF
TGTGCCAGCAGTGAAGGACAGATCACCTCCTACTATGGCTACACCTTC
>TRBV6-5|12|TRBJ2-7|-|-
CASSLRGGEQYF
TGTGCCAGCAGCCTCAGGGGCGGCGAGCAGTACTTC
>TRBV18|16|TRBJ2-2|-|-
CASSPRLDSNTGELFF
TGTGCCAGCTCACCGAGACTAGATTCGAACACCGGGGAGCTGTTTTTT
>TRBV5-1|13|TRBJ2-5|-|once
CASSLGSGETQYF
TGCGCCAGCAGCTTGGGGTCGGGAGAGACCCAGTACTTC
>TRBV6-1|15|TRBJ1-5|-|-
CASSDRAWGNQPQHF
TGTGCCAGCAGTGACAGGGCTTGGGGCAATCAGCCCCAGCATTTT
>TRBV7-6|12|TRBJ2-7|-|-
CASSLSGSEQYF
TGTGCCAGCAGCTTATCTGGGAGCGAGCAGTACTTC
>TRBV5-1|12|TRBJ2-3|-|-
CASSLGEDTQYF
TGCGCCAGCAGCCTGGGGGAGGATACGCAGTATTTT
>TRBV6-1|13|TRBJ1-2|TRBD1|-
CASSATGGYGYTF
TGTGCCAGCAGCGCGACAGGGGGTTATGGCTACACCTTC
>TRBV15|17|TRBJ2-7|TRBD2|-
CATSRDTPPSGDDEQYF
TGTGCCACCAGCAGAGATACCCCGCCTAGCGGGGATGACGAGCAGTACTTC
>TRBV7-3|14|TRBJ2-3|TRBD2|-
CASSLAGVTDTQYF
TGTGCCAGCAGCTTGGCGGGAGTCACAGATACGCAGTATTTT
>TRBV7-9|15|TRBJ1-2|TRBD1|-
CASSSPPGQGTGYTF
TGTGCCAGCAGCTCCCCCCCGGGACAGGGTACCGGCTACACCTTC
>TRBV29-1|16|TRBJ2-1|-|-
CSVEGLAESSYNEQFF
TGCAGCGTTGAAGGGTTGGCGGAGAGCTCCTACAATGAGCAGTTCTTC
>TRBV28|17|TRBJ2-7|TRBD1|-
CASSLWGQGTPGDEQYF
TGTGCCAGCAGTTTATGGGGACAGGGTACCCCCGGGGACGAGCAGTACTTC
>TRBV19|13|TRBJ1-1|-|-
CASSLGSGTEAFF
TGTGCCAGTAGTCTGGGGAGCGGCACTGAAGCTTTCTTT